One and the same sample provided the 25 T cell receptor beta chains below, sequenced in a study of Ad26.COV2.S vaccination and SARS-CoV-2 variants. Documented treatment: 15 to 20 received Ad26.COV2.S at low or high dose, single or two shots; about 5 received placebo; per-sample allocation not given. Following the first vaccine or placebo injection, samples were taken on day 63. TCRdb's copy holds only in-frame clones and misses some; the assay was immunoSEQ multiplex PCR. This sample has 250,000 to 300,000 clones; 87% occur once, and the top ten carry less than 3.5%. The specimen comprised peripheral blood, sampled in a trial of Ad26.COV2.S vaccine versus placebo. The receptors derive from a person aged 18-60 years who received the Ad26.COV2.S COVID-19 vaccine or a placebo.

With respect to this clone: One end of the junction does not line up with germline, which may come from a read error. The chain has TRBV28 and TRBJ1-6; D gene unclear. Germline V CDR1 and CDR2: MDHEN, SYDVKM. The CDR3 is made up of 12 amino acids. The CDR3 nucleotides read TGTGCCAGCAGTTCCTACCATTCATCCCTCCACTTT. It is translated as CASSSYHSSLHF.

The genes are TRBV27 and TRBJ2-7; D not resolved. Trimming left V 3 bases short and J 3 bases short, with 9 bases between. There are 13 residues in the CDR3. Germline V gives CDR1 MNHEY, CDR2 SMNVEV (reference sequence). CDR3 coding DNA: TGTGCCAGCAGTTTTAAGGGTTTCTACGAGCAGTACTTC. It is translated as CASSFKGFYEQYF.

The rearrangement links TRBV27 to TRBJ2-6; TRBD1 aligns across 9 bases. J gave up 4 bases and V 2 bases, and 9 bases lay outside the gene matches. CDR1 and CDR2 (germline): MNHEY, SMNVEV (reference sequence). The CDR3 totals 18 residues. The CDR3 coding sequence is TGTGCCAGCAGTTTAACGACAGGGGGGTTTTCAGGGGCCAACGTCCTGACTTTC. Protein: CASSLTTGGFSGANVLTF.

The chain recombines TRBV6-1 with TRBJ2-7, with TRBD1 matching over 7 bases. V shed 4 bases and J 3 bases; nucleotides not matched to a gene: 12. The germline gives CDR1 MNHNS, CDR2 SASEGT. This CDR3 has 16 amino acids. CDR3 DNA: TGTGCCAGCAGTGCCCTCAGTGAGGGGGCCTTCTACGAGCAGTACTTC. It specifies CASSALSEGAFYEQYF.

This chain links TRBV3-1 (or the pseudogene TRBV3-2) with TRBJ1-1, with D unresolved. V lost 3 bases and J 5 bases, leaving 10 bases between the germline ends. The germline V gene encodes CDR1 LGHDT and CDR2 YNNKEL (reference sequence). This CDR3 has 13 residues. Written as DNA, the CDR3 is TGTGCCAGCAGCCATGGGGTAGGAACTGAAGCTTTCTTT. This gives the protein CASSHGVGTEAFF.

The chain joins TRBV7-2 to TRBJ1-5; D gene unclear. Trimming stripped 1 base from V and 6 bases from J, with 13 bases between. This CDR3 region has 15 residues. Germline V gene lookup returns CDR1 SGHTA and CDR2 FQGNSA. Here the CDR3 DNA reads TGTGCCAGCAGCTTAGTCGTCAGAAGCCTTCAGCCCCAGCATTTT. Its protein product is CASSLVVRSLQPQHF.

The chain is built from TRBV7-8 and TRBJ1-1; TRBD1 matches 10 bases. The CDR3 loop spans 16 amino acids. Trimming removed 7 bases from V and 0 bases from J; junction bases left unmatched: 8. Germline loops: CDR1 SGHVS, CDR2 FQNEAQ. The CDR3 DNA sequence: TGTGCCAGCATCCCGGACAGGGGGTTACTGAACACTGAAGCTTTCTTT. Translating gives CASIPDRGLLNTEAFF.

As concerns this clone: Other DNA sequences in this sample translate to the same CDR3. The chain combines TRBV5-1 with TRBJ2-7, with D hard to call. In germline, CDR1 is SGHRS, CDR2 YFSETQ. The CDR3 consists of 13 residues. V was shortened by 0 bases and J by 1 base, with 5 bases between the two germline ends. The CDR3 nucleotides read TGCGCCAGCAGCTTGGAAGTGTCCTACGAGCAGTACTTC. It translates to CASSLEVSYEQYF.

V usage is TRBV7-6 and J usage is TRBJ1-1, with TRBD1 as a possible D gene (6 bases). The CDR3 spans 18 residues. V was trimmed by 1 base and J by 0 bases, leaving 18 bases between them. The germline V gene has CDR1 SGHVS and CDR2 FNYEAQ. The CDR3 spells CASSLGGLFGGVNTEAFF. As DNA, the CDR3 is TGTGCCAGCAGCTTAGGTGGGCTTTTCGGGGGCGTGAACACTGAAGCTTTCTTT.

The chain's CDR3 is CASSHRPLVQSLDTQYF. The CDR3 bases are TGTGCCAGCAGCCACCGTCCCCTGGTCCAGAGTCTCGATACGCAGTATTTT. The J gene is TRBJ2-3, the V gene TRBV4-2, with no clear D. Trimming took 3 bases from V and 6 from J, leaving 22 bases between them. CDR3 length: 17 amino acids. Germline assignment: CDR1 LGHNA and CDR2 YNFKEQ.

This sequence joins TRBV12-3 or TRBV12-4 and TRBJ2-5; D is unresolved. With 3 bases removed from V and 5 bases from J, the gap between germline ends came to 7 bases. The CDR3 runs to 12 residues. The CDR3 loop is CASSFSSETQYF. The CDR3 coding sequence is TGTGCCAGCAGTTTTTCTTCGGAGACCCAGTACTTC.

The V gene is TRBV11-2, the J gene TRBJ2-7; TRBD1 agrees at 11 bases. The CDR3 runs to 14 residues. The J segment lost 2 bases and the V segment lost 5 bases, leaving 2 bases of the junction unmatched. The germline V gene encodes CDR1 SGHAT and CDR2 FQNNGV. Here the CDR3 DNA reads TGTGCCAGCAGCCCGGGACAGGGGGCCTACGAGCAGTACTTC. It yields the protein CASSPGQGAYEQYF.

This clone appeared once. The V and J genes are TRBV7-8 and TRBJ2-7; the match to TRBD1 covers 7 bases. Germline-derived CDR1 and CDR2 are SGHVS and FQNEAQ. The CDR3 covers 16 residues. Trimming removed 2 bases from V and 3 bases from J; junction bases left unmatched: 10. The CDR3 is CASSLIRGGGGYEQYF. The DNA of the CDR3 is TGTGCCAGCAGCTTAATTCGAGGGGGCGGTGGCTACGAGCAGTACTTC.

The CDR3 spells CASSLGHSGGTDTQYF. CDR3 in DNA: TGTGCCAGCAGCTTAGGCCATAGCGGGGGGACAGATACGCAGTATTTT. This chain joins TRBV5-6 and TRBJ2-3; 10 bases line up with TRBD2. CDR3 size: 16 residues. Germline V gene lookup returns CDR1 SGHDT and CDR2 YYEEEE. The J segment lost 3 bases and the V segment lost 2 bases, leaving 6 bases of the junction unmatched.

V gene TRBV28 combines with J gene TRBJ1-3; the D is unclear. Germline lookup yields CDR1 MDHEN and CDR2 SYDVKM. The ends were cut back, 3 bases at V and 0 bases at J, with 9 bases in the middle. The CDR3 extends over 15 amino acids. In nucleotides, the CDR3 is TGTGCCAGCAGTTTCAGGCGTTTCTCTGGAAACACCATATATTTT. It encodes CASSFRRFSGNTIYF.

The CDR3 loop reads CASSLANRGGYTF. The DNA for the CDR3 is TGTGCCAGCAGCTTAGCTAACAGGGGTGGCTACACCTTC. The chain couples TRBV7-2 to TRBJ1-2, with TRBD1 matching over 7 bases. Per germline, CDR1 SGHTA and CDR2 FQGNSA. The CDR3 is made up of 13 amino acids. Trimming cost V 0 bases and J 7 bases; bases outside gene matches: 2.

The chain uses TRBV21-1 and TRBJ1-4; the table gives TRBD1 as D, unverified against the DNA. TRBV21-1 is labeled a pseudogene. CDR3 length: 16 amino acids. The CDR3 here is CASSSGDRDVWEKLFF. The DNA for the CDR3 is TGTGCCAGCAGCTCCGGGGACAGGGACGTTTGGGAAAAACTGTTTTTT.

This rearrangement joins TRBV5-1 to TRBJ2-7; 8 bases are a match to TRBD1. V was pared by 0 bases and J by 4 bases, with 9 bases of the junction left unmatched. Germline values: CDR1 SGHRS, CDR2 YFSETQ. This CDR3 is 16 amino acids long. In DNA form, the CDR3 reads TGCGCCAGCAGCTTGGATTCGGACAGGGCGATATACGAGCAGTACTTC. Translating it yields CASSLDSDRAIYEQYF.

A single count supports this clone. The chain has TRBV19 and TRBJ2-7, with TRBD2 matching 8 bases. The germline V gene encodes CDR1 LNHDA and CDR2 SQIVND (reference sequence). J was trimmed by 0 bases and V by 5 bases; bases with no gene match: 9. The CDR3 runs to 16 residues. CDR3 amino acids: CASSPLLAATSYEQYF. CDR3 in DNA: TGTGCCAGTAGTCCGCTACTAGCGGCGACCTCCTACGAGCAGTACTTC.

This clone was picked up one time. The chain uses TRBV4-1 and TRBJ1-3; D is possibly TRBD1 (5 bases). Germline V gene lookup returns CDR1 MGHRA and CDR2 YSYEKL. This CDR3 is built from 17 residues. The V end was cut by 0 bases, the J end by 0 bases, with 12 bases between. CDR3: CASSQEGGAYSGNTIYF. CDR3 sequence (DNA): TGCGCCAGCAGCCAAGAAGGAGGGGCGTACTCTGGAAACACCATATATTTT.

This chain links TRBV6-5 with TRBJ2-7; D possibly corresponds to TRBD1 (6 bases). Germline V gene sequence: CDR1 MNHEY, CDR2 SVGAGI. Between the trimmed V and J ends, which lost 2 bases and 3 bases, there was a span of 14 bases. The CDR3 runs 15 residues. As DNA, the CDR3 is TGTGCCAGCAGTTACGGGTTGCAGGGGAGCTACGAGCAGTACTTC. Amino acids: CASSYGLQGSYEQYF.

This clone was recorded a few times. The genes are TRBV28 and TRBJ2-1; TRBD1 agrees at 9 bases. Germline V lookup: CDR1 MDHEN, CDR2 SYDVKM. V lost 6 bases to trimming and J lost 5 bases; unmatched junction nucleotides: 5. This CDR3 has 14 amino acids. The CDR3 region has the DNA TGTGCCAGCAGAGGACAGGGGAGAGACAATGAGCAGTTCTTC. It encodes CASRGQGRDNEQFF.

The J gene is TRBJ2-2, the V gene TRBV6-1; TRBD2 agrees at 12 bases. V lost 2 bases, J lost 6 bases, and 4 bases stayed unmatched. Per germline, CDR1 MNHNS and CDR2 SASEGT. The CDR3 is 16 amino acids. This CDR3 is CASSEYLAGGAGELFF. CDR3 DNA sequence: TGTGCCAGCAGTGAATATCTAGCGGGAGGGGCCGGGGAGCTGTTTTTT.

The chain links TRBV4-1 to TRBJ2-7, with 7 bases aligning to TRBD1. There are 16 residues in the CDR3. J was trimmed by 1 base and V by 4 bases; bases with no gene match: 10. Germline CDR1 and CDR2: MGHRA and YSYEKL. This CDR3 reads CASSPHPDRQSYEQYF. The CDR3 bases are TGCGCCAGCAGCCCCCACCCGGACAGGCAATCCTACGAGCAGTACTTC.

Worth noting for this clone: The junction does not match germline at one end; this may be a read error. V gene TRBV6-1 combines with J gene TRBJ1-4, with D possibly TRBD1 on 5 matching bases. Germline CDR1 reads MNHNS; CDR2 reads SASEGT. The CDR3 loop spans 15 amino acids. CDR3 amino acids: CASREVGATNEKLFF. Written as DNA, the CDR3 is TGTGCCAGCAGGGAAGTAGGGGCAACTAATGAAAAACTGTTTTTT.